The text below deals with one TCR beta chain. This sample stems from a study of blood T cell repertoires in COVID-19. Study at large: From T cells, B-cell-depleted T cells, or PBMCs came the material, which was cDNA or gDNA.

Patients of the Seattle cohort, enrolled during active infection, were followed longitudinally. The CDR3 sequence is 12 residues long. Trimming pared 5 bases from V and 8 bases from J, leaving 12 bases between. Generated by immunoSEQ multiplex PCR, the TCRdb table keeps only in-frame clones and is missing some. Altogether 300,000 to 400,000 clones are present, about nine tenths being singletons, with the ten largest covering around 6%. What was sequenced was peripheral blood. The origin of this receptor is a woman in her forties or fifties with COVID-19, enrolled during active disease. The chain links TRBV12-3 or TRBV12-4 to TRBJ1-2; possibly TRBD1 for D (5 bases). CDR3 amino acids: CASSRGGLGYTF. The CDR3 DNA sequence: TGTGCCAGCAGTCGGGGGGGGTTAGGCTACACCTTC.